The 20 T cell receptor beta chains below all came from one sample that was sequenced in a study of blood T cell repertoires in COVID-19. The table came from immunoSEQ multiplex PCR; TCRdb's copy has only in-frame clones and leaves some out. The sample holds over 100,000 clones; about 87% are singletons and the top ten take approximately 1.1%. The sequenced material came from peripheral blood. These TCRs come from a human donor in a cohort sampled during active COVID-19.

This chain connects TRBV28 to TRBJ2-3; 11 nucleotides line up with TRBD2. J lost 0 bases, V lost 5 bases, and 22 bases had no gene match. The germline gives CDR1 MDHEN, CDR2 SYDVKM. This CDR3 is 22 amino acids long. The CDR3 coding sequence is TGTGCCAGCAGTCCCTGGCGTAGGACAGGCCACCGGACTAGCGGGAGCACAGATACGCAGTATTTT. This gives the protein CASSPWRRTGHRTSGSTDTQYF.

The chain employs TRBV11-2 and TRBJ2-5; 7 bases align to TRBD2. Trimming cost V 5 bases and J 0 bases; bases outside gene matches: 12. This CDR3 contains 17 residues. Germline-derived CDR1 and CDR2 are SGHAT and FQNNGV. Here the CDR3 DNA reads TGTGCCAGCAGCAGCAGAGTTGGGGGGGGGTACCAAGAGACCCAGTACTTC. This encodes CASSSRVGGGYQETQYF.

The chain joins TRBV9 to TRBJ2-7; 7 positions match TRBD2. Germline V gene data show CDR1 as SGDLS and CDR2 as YYNGEE. CDR3 length: 16 amino acids. Trimming took 3 bases from V and 1 from J; bases not matched to a gene: 10. This CDR3 reads CASSDQRDAFSYEQYF. The CDR3 region has the DNA TGTGCCAGCAGCGACCAGCGGGACGCTTTTTCCTACGAGCAGTACTTC.

The chain links TRBV19 to TRBJ2-2; 10 nucleotides align to TRBD1. This CDR3 is 14 amino acids long. The germline V gene encodes CDR1 LNHDA and CDR2 SQIVND (reference sequence). The junction had 2 bases not matched to a gene; V was cut back by 4 bases and J by 6 bases. The CDR3 here is CASSRQGASGELFF. The CDR3 nucleotides read TGTGCCAGTAGTAGACAGGGGGCCTCCGGGGAGCTGTTTTTT.

This rearrangement joins TRBV5-1 to TRBJ2-3; TRBD2 matches at 7 bases. Germline V gene sequence: CDR1 SGHRS, CDR2 YFSETQ. The CDR3 is 17 residues long. V shed 3 bases, J shed 2 bases, and the junction held 12 bases outside the gene matches. DNA for the CDR3: TGCGCCAGCAGCTCCTTCTATTTAGCGGGCTTCACAGATACGCAGTATTTT. This gives the protein CASSSFYLAGFTDTQYF.

V usage is TRBV18 and J usage is TRBJ1-5, with D maybe TRBD1 (6 bases). Between the trimmed V and J ends, which lost 3 bases and 7 bases, there was a span of 13 bases. CDR3 length: 14 amino acids. Germline V gene lookup returns CDR1 KGHSH and CDR2 LQKENI. CDR3 sequence: CASSPDRSVQPQHF. CDR3 nucleotides: TGTGCCAGCTCACCTGACAGGTCAGTCCAGCCCCAGCATTTT.

The chain uses TRBV14 and TRBJ1-2; 7 bases agree with TRBD1. This CDR3 has 13 residues. After removal of 5 bases from V and 8 bases from J, the junction contained 8 bases not matched to a gene. Germline V gives CDR1 SGHDN, CDR2 FVKESK. The CDR3 coding sequence is TGTGCCAGCAGCTACAGGGGAAGTGGAGGCTACACCTTC. Residues: CASSYRGSGGYTF.

The chain is built from TRBV15 and TRBJ2-5; possible D gene TRBD2, 5 bases. The CDR3 extends over 14 amino acids. Germline V CDR1 and CDR2: LNHNV, YYDKDF (reference sequence). Trimming shortened V by 2 bases and J by 5 bases, and 12 bases separated the two germline ends. The CDR3 protein is CATSRSKGGETQYF. The CDR3 bases are TGTGCCACCAGCAGATCCAAAGGCGGGGAGACCCAGTACTTC.

The gene calls are TRBV24-1 and TRBJ1-4; 7 bases are a match to TRBD1. V was pared by 0 bases and J by 8 bases, with 2 bases of the junction left unmatched. The germline CDR1 and CDR2 sequences are KGHDR and SFDVKD. The CDR3 runs 14 residues. In DNA form, the CDR3 reads TGTGCCACCAGTGATTTGACGACAGGGGAAAAACTGTTTTTT. It specifies CATSDLTTGEKLFF.

The chain is built from TRBV24-1 and TRBJ2-3; D might be TRBD1 (7 bases). Germline loops: CDR1 KGHDR, CDR2 SFDVKD. Trimming took off 3 bases at V and 0 bases at J, with 9 bases between the two ends. CDR3 length equals 15 residues. The DNA of the CDR3 is TGTGCCACCAGTGATCCAGGGGGGAGCACAGATACGCAGTATTTT. Its translation is CATSDPGGSTDTQYF.

In its sample, this clone was seen once. This chain links TRBV4-1 with TRBJ1-2; D remains unclear. Germline loops: CDR1 MGHRA, CDR2 YSYEKL. V was pared by 6 bases and J by 0 bases, with 11 bases between. The CDR3 totals 14 residues. CDR3 region: CASRGALANYGYTF. CDR3 bases: TGCGCCAGCAGGGGAGCATTAGCTAACTATGGCTACACCTTC.

The chain carries TRBV14 and TRBJ2-1, with D perhaps TRBD2 (6 bases). The length of the CDR3 is 18 residues. Looked up from germline, CDR1 is SGHDN and CDR2 is FVKESK. The ends were cut back, 3 bases at V and 0 bases at J, with 18 bases in the middle. CDR3 nucleotide sequence: TGTGCCAGCAGCCACCTACCGTCGGGCGGGGCCTCCTACAATGAGCAGTTCTTC. It is translated as CASSHLPSGGASYNEQFF.

The table lists this clone with a count of one. The J gene is TRBJ1-1, the V gene TRBV19; D might be TRBD1 (5 bases). The V end was cut by 5 bases, the J end by 6 bases, with 16 bases between. The germline CDR1 and CDR2 sequences are LNHDA and SQIVND (reference sequence). The CDR3 sequence is 14 residues long. The CDR3 sequence is CASSLLAGPAEAFF. CDR3 DNA: TGTGCCAGTAGTTTGCTCGCAGGGCCCGCTGAAGCTTTCTTT.

J is TRBJ2-3 and V is TRBV5-4, with D perhaps matching TRBD2 (5 bases). Trimming removed 3 bases at V and 6 bases at J, with 14 bases between. CDR1 is SGHNT and CDR2 is YYREEE in the germline V gene (reference sequence). This CDR3 comprises 14 residues. The CDR3: CASSSQRGSDTQYF. CDR3 bases: TGTGCCAGCAGCTCCCAACGGGGTTCGGATACGCAGTATTTT.

The chain links TRBV24-1 to TRBJ2-5; tentative D call: TRBD1 (5 bases). CDR3 length: 16 amino acids. Trimming shortened V by 2 bases and J by 5 bases, and 17 bases separated the two germline ends. Germline lookup yields CDR1 KGHDR and CDR2 SFDVKD. The CDR3 DNA reads as TGTGCCACCAGTGATTATTCGTCGACAGTCCCGGAGACCCAGTACTTC. Protein product: CATSDYSSTVPETQYF.

The V gene is TRBV4-2, the J gene TRBJ1-5, with a possible D match to TRBD1 (6 bases). This CDR3 contains 15 residues. Looked up from germline, CDR1 is LGHNA and CDR2 is YNFKEQ. V lost 5 bases, J lost 3 bases, and 14 bases lay in between. CDR3 coding DNA: TGTGCCAGCAGCTTTCGACAGGCGGCCAATCAGCCCCAGCATTTT. It is translated as CASSFRQAANQPQHF.

The rearrangement links TRBV9 to TRBJ1-4; D ambiguous. Germline CDR1 reads SGDLS; CDR2 reads YYNGEE. The CDR3 has 14 residues. Deletions cut 3 bases from V and 4 bases from J, with 10 bases between. CDR3 sequence: CASSAGKVNEKLFF. CDR3 DNA: TGTGCCAGCAGCGCAGGAAAGGTTAATGAAAAACTGTTTTTT.

The chain uses TRBV19 and TRBJ2-3; D gene unclear. The V end was cut by 5 bases, the J end by 12 bases, with 24 bases between. The CDR3 consists of 15 residues. Germline CDR1 reads LNHDA; CDR2 reads SQIVND (reference sequence). The DNA for the CDR3 is TGTGCCAGTAGTTTCCGAGGCGAGAACCAGATAAGCCAGTATTTT. It encodes CASSFRGENQISQYF.

This sequence joins TRBV5-6 and TRBJ2-2; TRBD1 matches at 9 bases. The CDR3 contains 15 residues. Trimming at V came to 3 bases and at J to 6 bases, leaving 6 bases not matched to a gene. The germline V gene has CDR1 SGHDT and CDR2 YYEEEE. Here the CDR3 reads CASSWGDRVSGELFF. CDR3 coding DNA: TGTGCCAGCAGCTGGGGGGACAGGGTGTCCGGGGAGCTGTTTTTT.

The chain couples TRBV7-9 to TRBJ1-1; the D gene is possibly TRBD1 (5 bases). Per the germline V gene, CDR1 is SEHNR and CDR2 is FQNEAQ (reference sequence). The CDR3 is made up of 11 amino acids. Trimming shortened V by 7 bases and J by 5 bases, and 8 bases separated the two germline ends. The DNA of the CDR3 is TGTGCCAGCATCGGGGGGACTGAAGCTTTCTTT. Encoded protein: CASIGGTEAFF.